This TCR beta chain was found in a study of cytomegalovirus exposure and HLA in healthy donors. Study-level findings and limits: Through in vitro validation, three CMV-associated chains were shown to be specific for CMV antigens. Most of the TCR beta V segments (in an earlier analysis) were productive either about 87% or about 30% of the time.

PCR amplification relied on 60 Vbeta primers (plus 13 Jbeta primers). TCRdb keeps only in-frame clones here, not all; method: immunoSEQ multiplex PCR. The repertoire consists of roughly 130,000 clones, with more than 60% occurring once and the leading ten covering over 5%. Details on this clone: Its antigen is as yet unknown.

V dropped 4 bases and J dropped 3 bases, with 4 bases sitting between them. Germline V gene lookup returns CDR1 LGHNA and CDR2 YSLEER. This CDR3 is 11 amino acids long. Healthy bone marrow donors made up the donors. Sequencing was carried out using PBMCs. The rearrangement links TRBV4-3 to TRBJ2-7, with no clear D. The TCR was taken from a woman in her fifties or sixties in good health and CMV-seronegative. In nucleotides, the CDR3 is TGCGCCAGCAGCCCTAACTACGAGCAGTACTTC. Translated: CASSPNYEQYF.